This T cell receptor (beta chain) was retrieved from a study of T cells in Graves' hyperthyroidism and ophthalmopathy. Uncontrolled infections, other autoimmune diseases, pregnancy or lactation led to exclusion of patients. Thyroid ultrasound and orbital computed tomography, with clinical symptoms and serum thyroxine and TRAb, informed diagnoses. Trimming shortened V by 1 base and J by 1 base, and 14 bases separated the two germline ends. Germline V gene data show CDR1 as SGHRS and CDR2 as YFSETQ. The length of the CDR3 is 16 residues. The TCR beta CDR3 regions underwent amplification using RNA transcripts as the source. An initial round of RT-PCR targeting the TCR CDR3 relied on the HTBI primer set. TCRdb recomputed calls from the multiplex PCR reads with MiXCR, one row per CDR3 protein. Found here are 730,000 or so distinct CDR3 sequences, about 19% of them singletons; the top ten hold 16%. This clonotype has just a few counts.

This TCR came from a woman in her forties or fifties with Graves' hyperthyroidism that later progressed to Graves' ophthalmopathy. V usage is TRBV5-1 and J usage is TRBJ1-1; possible D gene TRBD1, 5 bases. Sequences were obtained from blood. CDR3 loop: CASSLIPGEGNTEAFF. CDR3 sequence (DNA): TGCGCCAGCAGCTTGATCCCGGGGGAAGGGAACACTGAAGCTTTCTTT.